These 13 T cell receptor beta chains were sequenced from one sample in a study of T cell changes during pregnancy in multiple sclerosis (dated by TCRdb to about 2019). Library preparation was by the immunoSEQ multiplex PCR assay. Held by TCRdb, this immuneACCESS table contains in-frame sequences only and omits some clones. Under half of the omission traces to an unresolved V gene where checked; the cause of the rest is unknown. The sample table holds tens of thousands of clones, of which more than 75% were seen once. The ten largest clones add up to about 5.5% of the sample. Specimen: CD8+ T cells from peripheral blood mononuclear cells, collected after pregnancy. These receptors originate from a female donor in good health, enrolled as a control in a pregnancy study.

The rearrangement links TRBV10-3 to TRBJ2-2; 9 bases line up with TRBD2. Per the germline V gene, CDR1 is ENHRY and CDR2 is SYGVKD. V was clipped by 4 bases and J by 0 bases; unmatched bases: 6. The CDR3 loop spans 17 amino acids. The CDR3 DNA follows: TGTGCCATCAGTGGCGGAGCGGGGGGTCCGAACACCGGGGAGCTGTTTTTT. Encoded protein: CAISGGAGGPNTGELFF.

The rearrangement joins TRBV9 to TRBJ1-6, with D perhaps matching TRBD1 (6 bases). Germline V gene sequence: CDR1 SGDLS, CDR2 YYNGEE. Trimming shortened V by 4 bases and J by 0 bases, and 11 bases separated the two germline ends. The CDR3 is 16 amino acids. This CDR3 is CASSPGQSSYNSPLHF. DNA for the CDR3: TGTGCCAGCAGCCCAGGACAGAGCTCCTATAATTCACCCCTCCACTTT.

V gene TRBV28 combines with J gene TRBJ1-2; 9 bases agree with TRBD1. J lost 8 bases, V lost 6 bases, and 13 bases had no gene match. This CDR3 spans 15 amino acids. CDR1 and CDR2 (germline): MDHEN, SYDVKM. CDR3 in amino acids: CASSLIPGQGEGYTF. In nucleotides, the CDR3 is TGTGCCAGCAGCCTCATACCGGGACAGGGCGAAGGCTACACCTTC.

The chain links TRBV5-6 to TRBJ1-2; a weak D match, TRBD1 (6 bases). Per germline, CDR1 SGHDT and CDR2 YYEEEE. The CDR3 totals 13 residues. V shed 4 bases and J shed 6 bases, with 13 bases lying between them. The CDR3 here is CASSLDRTDGYTF. As DNA, the CDR3 is TGTGCCAGCAGCCTCGACAGGACCGATGGCTACACCTTC.

This chain uses TRBV7-9 with TRBJ1-2; the match to TRBD1 covers 7 bases. Germline CDR1 is SEHNR and CDR2 is FQNEAQ (reference sequence). V lost 5 bases, J lost 4 bases, and 10 bases stayed unmatched. This CDR3 has 15 residues. In nucleotides, the CDR3 is TGTGCCAGCAGCCGCGGGACAGACTCCTCCTATGGCTACACCTTC. Translation: CASSRGTDSSYGYTF.

The chain carries TRBV7-9 and TRBJ2-3; 9 bases line up with TRBD2. Trimming at V came to 9 bases and at J to 2 bases, leaving 6 bases not matched to a gene. Germline CDR1 is SEHNR and CDR2 is FQNEAQ (reference sequence). The CDR3 length is 14 residues. CDR3 coding DNA: TGTGCCAGTTCGACTAGCGGTTACACAGATACGCAGTATTTT. Translating it yields CASSTSGYTDTQYF.

This chain uses TRBV4-2 with TRBJ1-1, with 11 nucleotides matching TRBD1. The CDR3 runs 15 residues. Unmatched junction bases numbered 5, after V lost 4 bases and J lost 4 bases. Looked up from germline, CDR1 is LGHNA and CDR2 is YNFKEQ. CDR3 coding DNA: TGTGCCAGCAGCCCCGGGACAGGGGGAACCACTGAAGCTTTCTTT. The encoded protein is CASSPGTGGTTEAFF.

The J gene is TRBJ2-1, the V gene TRBV4-3; D perhaps matches TRBD2 (7 bases). CDR1 is LGHNA, CDR2 YSLEER, per germline. This CDR3 has 18 residues. Trimming left V 0 bases short and J 5 bases short, with 20 bases between. The CDR3 sequence is CASSQDNMGGAYNNEQFF. In DNA form, the CDR3 reads TGCGCCAGCAGCCAAGATAATATGGGGGGGGCTTATAACAATGAGCAGTTCTTC.

The chain employs TRBV7-9 and TRBJ1-2; the match to TRBD1 covers 7 bases. Germline V lookup: CDR1 SEHNR, CDR2 FQNEAQ (reference sequence). V dropped 5 bases and J dropped 4; count of bases not matched to a gene: 10. The CDR3 contains 15 residues. Written as DNA, the CDR3 is TGTGCCAGCAGCCTCGGGACAGACCTTTCCTATGGCTACACCTTC. Translated, it gives CASSLGTDLSYGYTF.

The chain joins TRBV9 to TRBJ2-1, with a weak D call TRBD2 (5 bases). Trimming took off 0 bases at V and 2 bases at J, with 12 bases between the two ends. The germline CDR1 and CDR2 sequences are SGDLS and YYNGEE. CDR3 size: 16 residues. CDR3 nucleotides: TGTGCCAGCAGCGTAGCACTAGACAAGCCCTACAATGAGCAGTTCTTC. Protein product: CASSVALDKPYNEQFF.

The chain carries TRBV4-1 and TRBJ2-4, with D possibly TRBD1 on 5 matching bases. The CDR3 has 16 residues. Germline CDR1 MGHRA, CDR2 YSYEKL. V shed 1 base and J shed 3 bases, with 13 bases lying between them. Written as DNA, the CDR3 is TGCGCCAGCAGCCAAGGATGGGGCCCCCTCAAAAACATTCAGTACTTC. It translates to CASSQGWGPLKNIQYF.

V usage is TRBV14 and J usage is TRBJ2-7; perhaps TRBD1 as D (6 bases). Germline CDR1 reads SGHDN; CDR2 reads FVKESK. The V end lost 1 base, the J end lost 5 bases, and 12 bases lay between the germline ends. This CDR3 comprises 14 residues. The chain's CDR3 is CASSQVYRADEQYF. The CDR3 DNA reads TGTGCCAGCAGCCAAGTTTACAGGGCTGACGAGCAGTACTTC.

Only a few counts were recorded for this clone. The chain recombines TRBV4-1 with TRBJ2-7; possibly TRBD1 for D (6 bases). Trimming pared 1 base from V and 6 bases from J, leaving 13 bases between. Germline values: CDR1 MGHRA, CDR2 YSYEKL. This CDR3 has 14 amino acids. The CDR3 nucleotides read TGCGCCAGCAGCCAAGGGGGGCAGGGGATCGAGCAGTACTTC. Amino acid sequence: CASSQGGQGIEQYF.